A selection of T cell receptor beta chains follows, all from one sample in a study of blood T cells in healthy people across ages. TCRdb passed the 5' RACE reads through MiXCR, listing each CDR3 protein once. The data show 1.4 million or so distinct CDR3 sequences, roughly 43% seen once. Sequenced: blood. The receptors come from a woman aged 18-30 years in good health. Both conserved end residues are part of each CDR3. Each record gives: V gene, CDR3 length, CDR3 protein.

v_call: TRBV18
cdr3_length: 15
cdr3_aa: CASSRPGQGAFEQYF

v_call: TRBV20-1
cdr3_length: 17
cdr3_aa: CSARDPSTRAGSYEQYF

v_call: TRBV3-1
cdr3_length: 14
cdr3_aa: CASSQDRGVGKLFF

v_call: TRBV11-2
cdr3_length: 13
cdr3_aa: CASRPSGATEAFF

v_call: TRBV10-3
cdr3_length: 16
cdr3_aa: CAISEGTMGRTDTQYF

v_call: TRBV30
cdr3_length: 15
cdr3_aa: CAWSALDRGNQPQHF

v_call: TRBV29-1
cdr3_length: 13
cdr3_aa: CSVVSLGTYTQYF

v_call: TRBV21-1
cdr3_length: 14
cdr3_aa: CASTTSRGMDEQYF

v_call: TRBV4-3
cdr3_length: 15
cdr3_aa: CASSQDRDSTGELFF

v_call: TRBV9
cdr3_length: 11
cdr3_aa: CASSEGDTQYF

v_call: TRBV4-2
cdr3_length: 16
cdr3_aa: CASSQVGTSEYNEQFF

v_call: TRBV20-1
cdr3_length: 16
cdr3_aa: CSAKKRQGARNSPLHF

v_call: TRBV20-1
cdr3_length: 16
cdr3_aa: CSAPLTRPLVTDTQYF

v_call: TRBV12-3/TRBV12-4
cdr3_length: 15
cdr3_aa: CASSLRRIHYNEQFF

v_call: TRBV7-8
cdr3_length: 17
cdr3_aa: CASSLKGGRASSYEQYF

v_call: TRBV29-1
cdr3_length: 15
cdr3_aa: CSAFRDREFYDEQYF

v_call: TRBV6-2/TRBV6-3
cdr3_length: 17
cdr3_aa: CASSYPNRRAGGNEQFF

v_call: TRBV5-1
cdr3_length: 14
cdr3_aa: CASSLLAEDNEQFF

v_call: TRBV11-2
cdr3_length: 15
cdr3_aa: CASSFTSGSADTQYF

v_call: TRBV7-9
cdr3_length: 15
cdr3_aa: CASSLSAGAQETQYF

v_call: TRBV6-5
cdr3_length: 14
cdr3_aa: CASIPDTADYGYTF

v_call: TRBV7-8
cdr3_length: 18
cdr3_aa: CASSLGTGGLHNKRPQYF

v_call: TRBV14
cdr3_length: 13
cdr3_aa: CASSSVNQETQYF

v_call: TRBV6-5
cdr3_length: 16
cdr3_aa: CASSYSTSGGENEQYF

v_call: TRBV12-3/TRBV12-4
cdr3_length: 13
cdr3_aa: CTSSPLTGNGYTF

v_call: TRBV6-1
cdr3_length: 15
cdr3_aa: CASSSAGTASYEQYF

v_call: TRBV20-1
cdr3_length: 15
cdr3_aa: CSARGLRKPSYEQYF

v_call: TRBV5-6
cdr3_length: 13
cdr3_aa: CASSFRDRDEQYF

v_call: TRBV12-3/TRBV12-4
cdr3_length: 14
cdr3_aa: CASSFVGLGEKLFF

v_call: TRBV5-6
cdr3_length: 16
cdr3_aa: CASSLAVGAHNTEAFF

v_call: TRBV4-2
cdr3_length: 15
cdr3_aa: CASSQAFRGLDIQYF

v_call: TRBV29-1
cdr3_length: 17
cdr3_aa: CSVEGWTGGFDNYGYTF

v_call: TRBV6-6
cdr3_length: 16
cdr3_aa: CASSYSVGQGLPEAFF

v_call: TRBV5-1
cdr3_length: 13
cdr3_aa: CASSVDGHTEAFF

v_call: TRBV29-1
cdr3_length: 10
cdr3_aa: CSTRETEAFF

v_call: TRBV3-1
cdr3_length: 13
cdr3_aa: CASSQAQLYGYTF

v_call: TRBV5-1
cdr3_length: 14
cdr3_aa: CASSLGQSNYGYTF

v_call: TRBV25-1
cdr3_length: 15
cdr3_aa: CASSELGGDTGELFF

v_call: TRBV6-1
cdr3_length: 15
cdr3_aa: CASSQRTGGHYGYTF

v_call: TRBV20-1
cdr3_length: 13
cdr3_aa: CSAADRGETEAFF

v_call: TRBV27
cdr3_length: 15
cdr3_aa: CASRGTSRATDTQYF

v_call: TRBV27
cdr3_length: 15
cdr3_aa: CASSFTVRGNQPQHF

v_call: TRBV7-8
cdr3_length: 18
cdr3_aa: CASSWTGGGGLSTDTQYF

v_call: TRBV7-2
cdr3_length: 16
cdr3_aa: CASSLDVTGTNEKLFF

v_call: TRBV6-2/TRBV6-3
cdr3_length: 15
cdr3_aa: CASSYSLESYNEQFF

v_call: TRBV24-1
cdr3_length: 17
cdr3_aa: CATSDPRTSGSYNEQFF

v_call: TRBV28
cdr3_length: 15
cdr3_aa: CASSFQQGANQPQHF